Following are 26 T cell receptor beta chains from one sample sequenced in a study of PD-1 blockade in mismatch repair-deficient tumors (dated by TCRdb to 2015 to 2018). Library preparation employed the immunoSEQ multiplex PCR assay. What TCRdb holds here is the immuneACCESS table cut down to in-frame rearrangements. Part of the clones is not present; checked against another copy, under half of the missing clones reflect an unresolved V gene, and the others are unexplained. For this sample there are around 33,000 clones; around 80% appear just once. Roughly 3.5% of the sample lies in the top ten. The sample consisted of PBMCs, taken approximately 6 weeks after starting pembrolizumab. These receptors all stem from an adult with mismatch repair-deficient cancer.

The rearrangement uses TRBV15 and TRBJ1-4; D is unclear. The CDR3 loop spans 15 amino acids. From germline, CDR1 is LNHNV and CDR2 YYDKDF (reference sequence). V was clipped by 1 base and J by 0 bases, with 6 bases between them. In DNA, the CDR3 is TGTGCCACCAGCAGAGCCTCTGCAACTAATGAAAAACTGTTTTTT. Its protein product is CATSRASATNEKLFF.

The chain joins TRBV7-2 to TRBJ1-5, with D unclear. From germline, CDR1 is SGHTA and CDR2 FQGNSA. The CDR3 contains 13 residues. The V end lost 2 bases, the J end lost 5 bases, and 7 bases lay between the germline ends. CDR3 bases: TGTGCCAGCAGCTTATGGCCCGATCAGCCCCAGCATTTT. Translating it yields CASSLWPDQPQHF.

V and J are TRBV15 and TRBJ2-7; 12 nucleotides line up with TRBD2. The CDR3 has 17 amino acids. Trimming removed 1 base from V and 0 bases from J; junction bases left unmatched: 4. Germline V gene sequence: CDR1 LNHNV, CDR2 YYDKDF (reference sequence). In DNA form, the CDR3 reads TGTGCCACCAGCAGAGGGACTAGCGGGAACCCCTCCTACGAGCAGTACTTC. Translation gives CATSRGTSGNPSYEQYF.

The chain joins TRBV21-1 to TRBJ1-1; the table's D call TRBD1 went unverified against the DNA. TRBV21-1 is assigned pseudogene status. The CDR3 totals 13 residues. In DNA, the CDR3 is TGTGCCAACAAAGGACAGGGAGCCACTGAAGCTTTCTTT. Translation: CANKGQGATEAFF.

The chain carries TRBV6-5 and TRBJ1-5; D ambiguous. This CDR3 is built from 15 residues. The germline V gene encodes CDR1 MNHEY and CDR2 SVGAGI. Trimming removed 2 bases from V and 0 bases from J, with 8 bases in between. This CDR3 is CASSYTGNSNQPQHF. The CDR3 DNA is TGTGCCAGCAGTTACACCGGGAATAGCAATCAGCCCCAGCATTTT.

CDR3 sequence: CASSYGTGGSGYTF. The CDR3 DNA follows: TGTGCCAGCAGCTATGGGACAGGGGGGTCTGGCTACACCTTC. The chain carries TRBV7-9 and TRBJ1-2, with 11 nucleotides matching TRBD1. This CDR3 has 14 residues. With V trimmed by 4 bases and J by 7 bases, 5 bases remained unmatched. Germline assignment: CDR1 SEHNR and CDR2 FQNEAQ (reference sequence). The variable domain in full, with the rest retrieved from reference TRBV7-9 and TRBJ1-2, is DTGVSQNPRHKITKRGQNVTFRCDPISEHNRLYWYRQTLGQGPEFLTYFQNEAQLEKSRLLSDRFSAERPKGSFSTLEIQRTEQGDSAMYLCASSYGTGGSGYTFGSGTRLTVV.

This rearrangement joins TRBV6-5 to TRBJ2-5; the D gene is possibly TRBD1 (6 bases). The CDR3 has 15 residues. With 6 bases removed from V and 4 bases from J, the gap between germline ends came to 18 bases. Germline CDR1 is MNHEY and CDR2 is SVGAGI. The CDR3 region has the DNA TGTGCCAGCAGCCCCAGCCAGGGGCTCATAGAGACCCAGTACTTC. This sequence encodes CASSPSQGLIETQYF.

V usage is TRBV5-1 and J usage is TRBJ2-7; 8 nucleotides match TRBD2. Trimming cost V 0 bases and J 6 bases; bases outside gene matches: 11. The germline V gene encodes CDR1 SGHRS and CDR2 YFSETQ. CDR3 size: 16 residues. The CDR3 reads CASSLGPSGSSLEQYF. The CDR3 DNA follows: TGCGCCAGCAGCTTGGGACCGAGCGGGAGCTCCCTCGAGCAGTACTTC.

V usage is TRBV7-9 and J usage is TRBJ2-5, with 9 bases aligning to TRBD2. CDR1 SEHNR and CDR2 FQNEAQ come from the germline V gene (reference sequence). This CDR3 is 14 amino acids long. The J segment lost 4 bases and the V segment lost 1 base, leaving 1 base of the junction unmatched. The CDR3 DNA reads TGTGCCAGCAGCTTAGGAGCGGGAGGAGAGACCCAGTACTTC. Protein sequence: CASSLGAGGETQYF.

The chain joins TRBV5-1 to TRBJ2-1; TRBD2 agrees at 7 bases. V was clipped by 4 bases and J by 9 bases; unmatched bases: 13. Germline CDR1 SGHRS, CDR2 YFSETQ. The CDR3 length is 15 residues. The CDR3 DNA sequence: TGCGCCAGCAGCCTTTCCGGCGGGAGTTTCATTGAGCAGTTCTTC. Its protein product is CASSLSGGSFIEQFF.

The gene calls are TRBV9 and TRBJ2-1, with 8 bases aligning to TRBD2. J gave up 6 bases and V 0 bases, and 8 bases lay outside the gene matches. Per the germline V gene, CDR1 is SGDLS and CDR2 is YYNGEE. The CDR3 loop spans 16 amino acids. This CDR3 is CASSVVGSGKGNEQFF. The CDR3 coding sequence is TGTGCCAGCAGCGTAGTAGGTAGCGGGAAGGGCAATGAGCAGTTCTTC.

The gene calls are TRBV7-2 and TRBJ2-3, with D perhaps matching TRBD2 (5 bases). CDR1 and CDR2 from the germline V gene are SGHTA and FQGNSA. The CDR3 is 13 amino acids. The V gene lost 3 bases and the J gene lost 4 bases, with 8 bases spanning the gap. CDR3 sequence: CASSFWGADTQYF. The CDR3 DNA follows: TGTGCCAGCAGCTTCTGGGGAGCAGATACGCAGTATTTT.

This clone was found a few times. The V and J genes are TRBV28 and TRBJ2-7, with 8 bases that match TRBD2. The CDR3 loop spans 16 amino acids. The V segment lost 3 bases and the J segment 3 bases; nucleotides outside the gene matches: 10. Germline CDR1 is MDHEN and CDR2 is SYDVKM. The CDR3 DNA follows: TGTGCCAGCAGTTTTTTGCGACTAGCGAGAATCTACGAGCAGTACTTC. It codes for CASSFLRLARIYEQYF.

The V call is TRBV7-9, the J call TRBJ2-1; D possibly corresponds to TRBD2 (7 bases). CDR1 is SEHNR and CDR2 is FQNEAQ in the germline V gene (reference sequence). The germline V and J ends were trimmed by 5 bases and 7 bases, with 27 bases remaining between them. CDR3 length: 18 amino acids. CDR3 residues: CASSLVAGRKGVLNEQFF. Written as DNA, the CDR3 is TGTGCCAGCAGCCTAGTAGCGGGCCGGAAGGGGGTTTTAAATGAGCAGTTCTTC.

This rearrangement joins TRBV5-4 to TRBJ1-2, with D unclear. CDR1 and CDR2 (germline): SGHNT, YYREEE (reference sequence). V lost 5 bases to trimming and J lost 4 bases, with 12 bases between them. The CDR3 sequence is 13 residues long. The CDR3 nucleotides read TGTGCCAGCAGAGTGACATGTTTCTATGGCTACACCTTC. As protein: CASRVTCFYGYTF.

The CDR3: CASSPSSYNEQFF. The CDR3 coding sequence is TGCGCCAGCAGCCCCAGCTCCTACAATGAGCAGTTCTTC. The rearrangement joins TRBV5-1 to TRBJ2-1; D is ambiguous. The CDR3 has 13 amino acids. V was pared by 4 bases and J by 0 bases, with 5 bases between. In germline, CDR1 is SGHRS, CDR2 YFSETQ.

The chain links TRBV30 to TRBJ2-2, with 16 bases lining up with TRBD2. J gave up 3 bases and V 3 bases, and 13 bases lay outside the gene matches. This CDR3 spans 20 amino acids. Germline CDR1 is GTSNPN and CDR2 is SVGIG (reference sequence). The CDR3 coding sequence is TGTGCCTGGAGACCGGGACTAGCGGGAGGGCCGACAGGGTACACCGGGGAGCTGTTTTTT. Residues: CAWRPGLAGGPTGYTGELFF. Combining the CDR3 with reference TRBV30 and TRBJ2-2 gives the whole variable domain SQTIHQWPATLVQPVGSPLSLECTVEGTSNPNLYWYRQAAGRGLQLLFYSVGIGQISSEVPQNLSASRPQDRQFILSSKKLLLSDSGFYLCAWRPGLAGGPTGYTGELFFGEGSRLTVL.

The chain joins TRBV29-1 to TRBJ2-1; TRBD2 is a possible D gene (5 bases). The CDR3 extends over 14 amino acids. CDR1 is SQVTM and CDR2 is ANQGSEA in the germline V gene. Trimming left V 3 bases short and J 3 bases short, with 12 bases between. The CDR3 sequence: CSVDQSSLYNEQFF. CDR3 coding DNA: TGCAGCGTTGATCAGTCTAGCCTCTACAATGAGCAGTTCTTC.

This clone was seen once. The V call is TRBV11-1, the J call TRBJ2-3; no clear D. Germline values: CDR1 SGHAT, CDR2 FQDESV (reference sequence). The length of the CDR3 is 15 residues. Trimming took 1 base from V and 0 from J, leaving 8 bases between them. The CDR3 sequence: CASSLVIASTDTQYF. As DNA, the CDR3 is TGTGCCAGCAGCTTAGTCATCGCGAGCACAGATACGCAGTATTTT.

This chain joins TRBV5-1 and TRBJ2-5, with TRBD2 matching 7 bases. The DNA end is a closer match to TRBJ2-7, so the J assignment may be wrong. CDR1 is SGHRS and CDR2 is YFSETQ in the germline V gene. The CDR3 covers 14 residues. Here the CDR3 DNA reads TGCGCCAGCACGGTTCGAGCGGGGCACGACGAGCAGTACTTC. This translates into CASTVRAGHDEQYF.

The chain uses TRBV28 and TRBJ1-1; no reliable D call. Trimming pared 7 bases from V and 0 bases from J, leaving 15 bases between. The CDR3 length is 15 residues. Germline V lookup: CDR1 MDHEN, CDR2 SYDVKM. The CDR3 DNA is TGTGCCAGCATGAACAGACCCTTCATGAACACTGAAGCTTTCTTT. Its protein is CASMNRPFMNTEAFF.

The chain joins TRBV5-1 to TRBJ2-7, with D unclear. This CDR3 has 12 residues. Germline V gene data show CDR1 as SGHRS and CDR2 as YFSETQ. V dropped 4 bases and J dropped 2 bases, with 7 bases sitting between them. Here the CDR3 DNA reads TGCGCCAGCAGCGATACAGCCTACGAGCAGTACTTC. Its translation: CASSDTAYEQYF.

This clone was counted between two and nine times. This sequence joins TRBV28 and TRBJ1-5; TRBD1 might be the D (5 bases). From germline, CDR1 is MDHEN and CDR2 SYDVKM. Trimming removed 5 bases from V and 7 bases from J, with 15 bases in between. The CDR3 contains 14 residues. CDR3 sequence: CASSMGGWAQPQHF. The CDR3 DNA reads TGTGCCAGCAGTATGGGGGGTTGGGCACAGCCCCAGCATTTT. The whole variable domain, filled in from reference TRBV28 and TRBJ1-5, reads DVKVTQSSRYLVKRTGEKVFLECVQDMDHENMFWYRQDPGLGLRLIYFSYDVKMKEKGDIPEGYSVSREKKERFSLILESASTNQTSMYLCASSMGGWAQPQHFGDGTRLSIL.

The V and J genes are TRBV12-2 and TRBJ2-2; the tabulated D call, TRBD2, remains unverified against the DNA. TRBV12-2 has pseudogene status. The CDR3 is made up of 19 amino acids. The CDR3 spells CASRLGQGAASGSPGELFF. The CDR3 coding sequence is TGTGCAAGTCGCTTAGGGCAGGGGGCGGCTAGCGGGAGTCCCGGGGAGCTGTTTTTT.

The rearrangement links TRBV6-1 to TRBJ2-7, with D unresolved. The CDR3 has 12 amino acids. CDR1 and CDR2 from the germline V gene are MNHNS and SASEGT. Trimming left V 6 bases short and J 6 bases short, with 12 bases between. The CDR3, as DNA: TGTGCCAGCAGGTCGGTTGTGCGCGAGCAGTACTTC. Its protein product is CASRSVVREQYF.

This sequence joins TRBV2 and TRBJ1-5; D ambiguous. From germline, CDR1 is SNHLY and CDR2 FYNNEI. V lost 5 bases and J lost 6, with 11 bases in between. The CDR3 runs 13 residues. CDR3 DNA sequence: TGTGCCAGCAGTTTCAAAGAGGGTCAGCCCCAGCATTTT. Protein: CASSFKEGQPQHF.